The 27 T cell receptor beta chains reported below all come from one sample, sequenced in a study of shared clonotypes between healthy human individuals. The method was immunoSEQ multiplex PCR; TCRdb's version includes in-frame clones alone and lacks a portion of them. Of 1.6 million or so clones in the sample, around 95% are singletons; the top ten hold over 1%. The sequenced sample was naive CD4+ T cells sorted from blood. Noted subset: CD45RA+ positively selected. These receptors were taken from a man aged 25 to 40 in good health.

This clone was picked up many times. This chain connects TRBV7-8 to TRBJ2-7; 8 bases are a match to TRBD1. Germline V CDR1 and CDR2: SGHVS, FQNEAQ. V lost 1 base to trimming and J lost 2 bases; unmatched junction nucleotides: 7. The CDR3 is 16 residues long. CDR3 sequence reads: CASSLDAGTGTYEQYF. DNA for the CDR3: TGTGCCAGCAGCTTAGACGCCGGGACAGGTACCTACGAGCAGTACTTC.

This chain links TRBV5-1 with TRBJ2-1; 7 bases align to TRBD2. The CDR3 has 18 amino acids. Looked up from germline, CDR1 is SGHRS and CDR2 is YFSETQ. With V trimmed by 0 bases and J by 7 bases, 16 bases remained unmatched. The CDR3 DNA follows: TGCGCCAGCAGCTTGGTGGCGTGGGAGGGATCGGACTCAAATGAGCAGTTCTTC. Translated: CASSLVAWEGSDSNEQFF.

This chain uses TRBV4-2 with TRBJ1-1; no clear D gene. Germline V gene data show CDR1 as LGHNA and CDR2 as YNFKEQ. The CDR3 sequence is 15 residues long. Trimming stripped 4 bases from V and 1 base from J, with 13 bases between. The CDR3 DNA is TGTGCCAGCAGCCCCGAGCGTCACACGAACACTGAAGCTTTCTTT. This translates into CASSPERHTNTEAFF.

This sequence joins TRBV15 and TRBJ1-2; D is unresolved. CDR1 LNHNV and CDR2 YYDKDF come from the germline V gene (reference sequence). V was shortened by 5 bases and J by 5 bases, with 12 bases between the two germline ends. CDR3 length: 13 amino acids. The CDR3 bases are TGTGCCACCAGCGGAACGGGAGATTATGGCTACACCTTC. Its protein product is CATSGTGDYGYTF. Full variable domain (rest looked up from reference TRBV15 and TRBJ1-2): DAMVIQNPRYQVTQFGKPVTLSCSQTLNHNVMYWYQQKSSQAPKLLFHYYDKDFNNEADTPDNFQSRRPNTSFCFLDIRSPGLGDTAMYLCATSGTGDYGYTFGSGTRLTVV.

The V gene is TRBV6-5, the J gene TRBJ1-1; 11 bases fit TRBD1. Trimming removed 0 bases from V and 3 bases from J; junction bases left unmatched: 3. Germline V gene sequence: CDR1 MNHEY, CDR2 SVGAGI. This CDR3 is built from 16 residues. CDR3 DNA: TGTGCCAGCAGTTACTCTAGGACAGGGGGCCACACTGAAGCTTTCTTT. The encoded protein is CASSYSRTGGHTEAFF.

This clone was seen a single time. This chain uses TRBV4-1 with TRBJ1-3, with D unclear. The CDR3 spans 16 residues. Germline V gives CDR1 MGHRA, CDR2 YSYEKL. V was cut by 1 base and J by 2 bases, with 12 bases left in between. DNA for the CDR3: TGCGCCAGCAGCCAAGGTAGGATGCGTACTGGAAACACCATATATTTT. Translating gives CASSQGRMRTGNTIYF.

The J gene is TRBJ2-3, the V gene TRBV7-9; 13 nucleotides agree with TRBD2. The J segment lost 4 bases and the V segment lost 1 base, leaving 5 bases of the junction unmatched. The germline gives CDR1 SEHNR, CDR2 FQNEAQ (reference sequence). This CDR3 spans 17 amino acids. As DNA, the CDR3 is TGTGCCAGCAGCTTAGGAGGACTAGCGGGAGTACCAGATACGCAGTATTTT. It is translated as CASSLGGLAGVPDTQYF.

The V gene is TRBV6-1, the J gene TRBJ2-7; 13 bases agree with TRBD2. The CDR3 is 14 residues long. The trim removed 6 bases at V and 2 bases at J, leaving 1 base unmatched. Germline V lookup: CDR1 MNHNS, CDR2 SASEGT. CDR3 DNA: TGTGCCAGCAGGGGACTAGCGGGAACCTACGAGCAGTACTTC. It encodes CASRGLAGTYEQYF.

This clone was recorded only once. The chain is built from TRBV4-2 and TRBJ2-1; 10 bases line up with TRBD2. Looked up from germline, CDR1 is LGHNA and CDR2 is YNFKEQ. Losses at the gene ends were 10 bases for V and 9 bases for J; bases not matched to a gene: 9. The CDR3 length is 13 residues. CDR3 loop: CATSPSGRSEQFF. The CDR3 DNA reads TGTGCCACCTCGCCTAGCGGGAGATCTGAGCAGTTCTTC.

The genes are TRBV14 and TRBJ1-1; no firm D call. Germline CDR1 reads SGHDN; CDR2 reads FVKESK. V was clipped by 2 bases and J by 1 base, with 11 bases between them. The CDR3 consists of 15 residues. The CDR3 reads CASSQTLGRNTEAFF. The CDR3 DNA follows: TGTGCCAGCAGCCAAACTCTGGGGAGGAACACTGAAGCTTTCTTT.

CDR3 coding DNA: TGTGCCAGCAGCCTTCGTCTGGGGAGGGCCATTGGAGAGACCCAGTACTTC. Translating gives CASSLRLGRAIGETQYF. This rearrangement joins TRBV14 to TRBJ2-5, with 7 bases aligning to TRBD2. Germline trimming cut 4 bases from V and 4 bases from J; bases unmatched to any gene: 15. This CDR3 region has 17 residues. Germline values: CDR1 SGHDN, CDR2 FVKESK.

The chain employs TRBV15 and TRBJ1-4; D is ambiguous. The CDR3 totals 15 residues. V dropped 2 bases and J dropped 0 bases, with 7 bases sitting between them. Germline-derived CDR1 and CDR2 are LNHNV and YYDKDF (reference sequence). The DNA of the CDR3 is TGTGCCACCAGCAGAAATTTTGCAACTAATGAAAAACTGTTTTTT. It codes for CATSRNFATNEKLFF.

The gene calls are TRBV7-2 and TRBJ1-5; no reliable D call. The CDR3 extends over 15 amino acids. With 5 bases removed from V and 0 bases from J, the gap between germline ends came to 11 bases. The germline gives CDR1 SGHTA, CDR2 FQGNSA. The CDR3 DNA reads TGTGCCAGCAGCATTAGTGGGGATAGCAATCAGCCCCAGCATTTT. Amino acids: CASSISGDSNQPQHF.

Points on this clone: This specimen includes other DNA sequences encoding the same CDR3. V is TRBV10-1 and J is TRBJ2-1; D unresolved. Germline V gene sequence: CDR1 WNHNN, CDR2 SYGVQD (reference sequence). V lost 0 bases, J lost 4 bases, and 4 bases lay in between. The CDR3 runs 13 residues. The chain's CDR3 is CASSESRYNEQFF. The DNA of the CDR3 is TGCGCCAGCAGTGAGTCCAGATACAATGAGCAGTTCTTC.

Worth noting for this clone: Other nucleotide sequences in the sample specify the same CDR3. The CDR3: CASSSTYEQYF. The CDR3 DNA reads TGTGCCAGCAGCTCGACTTACGAGCAGTACTTC. The rearrangement joins TRBV7-9 to TRBJ2-7; the D is unclear. CDR1 is SEHNR and CDR2 is FQNEAQ in the germline V gene (reference sequence). The CDR3 has 11 amino acids. The V gene lost 4 bases and the J gene lost 4 bases, with 5 bases spanning the gap.

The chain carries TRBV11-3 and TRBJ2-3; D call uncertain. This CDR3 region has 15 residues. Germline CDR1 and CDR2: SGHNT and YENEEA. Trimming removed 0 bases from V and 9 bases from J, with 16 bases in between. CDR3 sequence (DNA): TGTGCCAGCAGCTTAGATGCGAAGGTAGTGGCAACGCAGTATTTT. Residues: CASSLDAKVVATQYF.

The CDR3 nucleotides are TGTGCCAGCAGTTATCCGACAGGTTACGGCTACACCTTC. It encodes CASSYPTGYGYTF. The J gene is TRBJ1-2, the V gene TRBV6-5, with D possibly matching TRBD1 (6 bases). The CDR3 length is 13 residues. Trimming pared 3 bases from V and 8 bases from J, leaving 13 bases between. Germline loops: CDR1 MNHEY, CDR2 SVGAGI.

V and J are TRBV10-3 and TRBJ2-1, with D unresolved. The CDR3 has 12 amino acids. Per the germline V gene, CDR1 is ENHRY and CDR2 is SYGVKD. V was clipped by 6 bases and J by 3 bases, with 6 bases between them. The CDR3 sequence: CAISVNYNEQFF. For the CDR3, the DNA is TGTGCCATCAGCGTCAACTACAATGAGCAGTTCTTC.

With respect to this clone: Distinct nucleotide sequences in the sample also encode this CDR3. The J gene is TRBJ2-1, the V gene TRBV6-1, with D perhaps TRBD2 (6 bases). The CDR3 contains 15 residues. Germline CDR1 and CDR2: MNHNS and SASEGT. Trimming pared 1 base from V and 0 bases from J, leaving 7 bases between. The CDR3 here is CASSEGLVSYNEQFF. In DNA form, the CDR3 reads TGTGCCAGCAGTGAAGGACTAGTCTCCTACAATGAGCAGTTCTTC.

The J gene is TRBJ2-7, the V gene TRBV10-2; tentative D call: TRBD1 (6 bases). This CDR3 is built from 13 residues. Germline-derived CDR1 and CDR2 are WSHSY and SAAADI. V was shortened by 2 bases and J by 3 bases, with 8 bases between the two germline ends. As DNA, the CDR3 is TGCGCCAGCAGTGAGGGACAGATCTACGAGCAGTACTTC. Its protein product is CASSEGQIYEQYF.

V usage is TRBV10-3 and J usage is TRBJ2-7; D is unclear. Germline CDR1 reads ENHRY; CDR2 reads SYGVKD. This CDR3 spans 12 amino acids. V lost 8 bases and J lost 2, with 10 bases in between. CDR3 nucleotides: TGTGCCATCGGCTTTACGACCTACGAGCAGTACTTC. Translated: CAIGFTTYEQYF.

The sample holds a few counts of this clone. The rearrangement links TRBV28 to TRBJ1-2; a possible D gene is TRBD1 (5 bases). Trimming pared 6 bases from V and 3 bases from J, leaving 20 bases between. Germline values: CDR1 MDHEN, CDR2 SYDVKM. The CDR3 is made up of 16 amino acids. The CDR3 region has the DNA TGTGCCAGCAGATCCCCGGGACGGGCTGGGGACTATGGCTACACCTTC. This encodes CASRSPGRAGDYGYTF.

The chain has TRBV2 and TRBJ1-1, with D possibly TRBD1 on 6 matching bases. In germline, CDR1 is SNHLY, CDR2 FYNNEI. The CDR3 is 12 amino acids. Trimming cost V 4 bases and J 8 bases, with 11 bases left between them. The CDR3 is CASSGGAHEAFF. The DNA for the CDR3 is TGTGCCAGCAGTGGGGGGGCCCACGAAGCTTTCTTT. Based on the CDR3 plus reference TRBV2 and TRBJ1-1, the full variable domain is EPEVTQTPSHQVTQMGQEVILRCVPISNHLYFYWYRQILGQKVEFLVSFYNNEISEKSEIFDDQFSVERPDGSNFTLKIRSTKLEDSAMYFCASSGGAHEAFFGQGTRLTVV.

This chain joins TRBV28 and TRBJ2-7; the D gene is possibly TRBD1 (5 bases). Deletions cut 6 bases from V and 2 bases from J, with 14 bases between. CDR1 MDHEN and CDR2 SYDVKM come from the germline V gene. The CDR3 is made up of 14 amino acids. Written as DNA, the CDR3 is TGTGCCAGCAGATCTCCAGGGTCAACCTACGAGCAGTACTTC. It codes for CASRSPGSTYEQYF.

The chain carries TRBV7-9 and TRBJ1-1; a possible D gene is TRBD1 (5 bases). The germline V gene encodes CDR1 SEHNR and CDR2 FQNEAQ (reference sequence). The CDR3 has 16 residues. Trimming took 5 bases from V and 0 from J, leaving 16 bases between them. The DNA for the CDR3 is TGTGCCAGCAGCCAAAAAACGACGGGACTGAACACTGAAGCTTTCTTT. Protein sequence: CASSQKTTGLNTEAFF.

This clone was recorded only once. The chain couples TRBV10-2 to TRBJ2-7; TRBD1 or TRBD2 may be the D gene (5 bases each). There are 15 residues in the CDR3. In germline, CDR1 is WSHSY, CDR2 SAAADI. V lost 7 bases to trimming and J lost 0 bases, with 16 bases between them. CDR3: CASNSPPGGSYEQYF. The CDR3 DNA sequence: TGCGCCAGCAATTCCCCTCCTGGGGGCTCCTACGAGCAGTACTTC.

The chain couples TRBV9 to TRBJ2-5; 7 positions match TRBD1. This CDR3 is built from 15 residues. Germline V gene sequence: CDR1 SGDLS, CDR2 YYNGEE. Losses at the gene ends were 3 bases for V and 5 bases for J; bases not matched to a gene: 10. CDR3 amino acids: CASSDFTTGQETQYF. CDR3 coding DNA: TGTGCCAGCAGCGATTTTACTACGGGACAGGAGACCCAGTACTTC.